What follows is one TCR beta chain and its context. The antigen is not known. This CDR3 region has 13 residues. Trimming stripped 5 bases from V and 5 bases from J, with 12 bases between. From germline, CDR1 is SGHVS and CDR2 FNYEAQ. This entry is derived from a study of T cell repertoires in cytomegalovirus infection. Study background: Use of recently identified HLA-C-restricted and well-studied HLA-B-restricted CMV epitopes was part of the study.

Overall study findings and caveats: Dominant in the ex vivo response were TCR beta clonotypes restricted by HLA-C and specific for CMV.

TCRdb re-called the reads through MiXCR, storing one row per CDR3 protein. Among 350,000 to 400,000 distinct CDR3 sequences, about 34% were seen once, and the ten largest hold approximately 15%. This material consisted of cultured PBMCs, taken from culture after CMV antigen stimulation. The sequence came from a human donor in good health (CMV status not recorded). Some clones in this sample may be carry-over from other donors' samples. The genes are TRBV7-6 and TRBJ2-5; D perhaps matches TRBD2 (6 bases). CDR3 coding DNA: TGTGCCAGCAGCCCCGGGAGTCGGGAGACCCAGTACTTC. This codes for CASSPGSRETQYF.